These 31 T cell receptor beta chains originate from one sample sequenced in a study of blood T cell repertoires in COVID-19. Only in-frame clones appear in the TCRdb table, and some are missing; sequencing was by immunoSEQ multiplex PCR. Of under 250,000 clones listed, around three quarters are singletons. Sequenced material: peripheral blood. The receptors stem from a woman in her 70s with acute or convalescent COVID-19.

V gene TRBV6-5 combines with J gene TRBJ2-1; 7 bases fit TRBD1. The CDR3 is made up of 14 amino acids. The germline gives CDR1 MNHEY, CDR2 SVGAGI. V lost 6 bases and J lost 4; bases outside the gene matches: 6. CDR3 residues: CASRTGQIYNEQFF. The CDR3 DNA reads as TGTGCCAGCAGAACGGGACAGATATACAATGAGCAGTTCTTC.

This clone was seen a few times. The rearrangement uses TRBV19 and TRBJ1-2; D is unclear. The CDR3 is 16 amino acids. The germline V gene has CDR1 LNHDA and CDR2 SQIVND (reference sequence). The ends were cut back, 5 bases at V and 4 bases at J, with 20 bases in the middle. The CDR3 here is CASSQITPTAVYGYTF. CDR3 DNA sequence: TGTGCCAGTAGTCAGATAACCCCAACAGCAGTCTATGGCTACACCTTC.

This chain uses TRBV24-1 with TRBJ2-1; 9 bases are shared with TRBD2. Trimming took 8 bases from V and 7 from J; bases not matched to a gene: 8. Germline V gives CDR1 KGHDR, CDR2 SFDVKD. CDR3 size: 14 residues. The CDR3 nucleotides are TGTGCCACCAATAGCGGGAGCATAGAGAATGAGCAGTTCTTC. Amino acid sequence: CATNSGSIENEQFF.

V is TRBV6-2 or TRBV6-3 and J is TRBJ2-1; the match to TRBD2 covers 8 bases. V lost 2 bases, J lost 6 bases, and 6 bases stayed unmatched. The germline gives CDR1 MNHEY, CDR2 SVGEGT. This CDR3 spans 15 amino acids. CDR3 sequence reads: CASSYGTRNLNEQFF. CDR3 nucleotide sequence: TGTGCCAGCAGTTACGGGACTAGGAATCTCAATGAGCAGTTCTTC.

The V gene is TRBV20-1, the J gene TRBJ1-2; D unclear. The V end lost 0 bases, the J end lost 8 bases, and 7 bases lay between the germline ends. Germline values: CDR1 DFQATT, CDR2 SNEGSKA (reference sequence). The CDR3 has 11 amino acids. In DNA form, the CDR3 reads TGCAGTGCTAGAGATACTAAAGGCTACACCTTC. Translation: CSARDTKGYTF.

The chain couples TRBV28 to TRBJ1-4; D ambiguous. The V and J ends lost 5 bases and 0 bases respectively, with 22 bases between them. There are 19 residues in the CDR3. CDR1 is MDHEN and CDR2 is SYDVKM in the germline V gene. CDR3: CASSPPRGGRRATNEKLFF. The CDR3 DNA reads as TGTGCCAGCAGTCCCCCCCGCGGAGGGAGGCGGGCAACTAATGAAAAACTGTTTTTT.

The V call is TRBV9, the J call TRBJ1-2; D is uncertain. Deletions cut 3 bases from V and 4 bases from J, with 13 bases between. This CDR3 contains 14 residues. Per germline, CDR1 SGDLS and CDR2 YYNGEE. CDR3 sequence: CASSARPATYGYTF. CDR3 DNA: TGTGCCAGCAGCGCTCGCCCCGCTACCTATGGCTACACCTTC.

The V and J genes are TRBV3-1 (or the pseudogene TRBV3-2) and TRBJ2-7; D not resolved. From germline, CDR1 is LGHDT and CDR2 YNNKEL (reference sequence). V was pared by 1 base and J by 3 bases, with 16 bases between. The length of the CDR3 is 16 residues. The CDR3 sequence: CASSQGRPGILYEQYF. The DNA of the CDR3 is TGTGCCAGCAGCCAAGGGAGACCTGGAATCCTCTACGAGCAGTACTTC.

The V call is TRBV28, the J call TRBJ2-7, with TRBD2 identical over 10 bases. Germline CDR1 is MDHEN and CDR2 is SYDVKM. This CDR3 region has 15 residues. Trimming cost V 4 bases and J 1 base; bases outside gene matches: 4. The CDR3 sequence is CASSSTSGISYEQYF. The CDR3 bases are TGTGCCAGCAGTTCCACTAGCGGGATTTCCTACGAGCAGTACTTC.

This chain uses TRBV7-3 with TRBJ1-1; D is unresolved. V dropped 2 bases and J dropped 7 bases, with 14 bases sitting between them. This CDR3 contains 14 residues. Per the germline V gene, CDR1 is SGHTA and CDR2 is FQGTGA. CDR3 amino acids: CASSLGRTAGEAFF. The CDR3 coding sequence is TGTGCCAGCAGCTTAGGCCGGACTGCCGGTGAAGCTTTCTTT.

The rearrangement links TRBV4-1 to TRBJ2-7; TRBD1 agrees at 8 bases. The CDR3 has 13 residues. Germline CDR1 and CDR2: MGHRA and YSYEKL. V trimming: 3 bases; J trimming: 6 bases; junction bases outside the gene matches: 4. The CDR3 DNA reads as TGCGCCAGCAGCCAGATACAGGGGGGCGAGCAGTACTTC. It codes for CASSQIQGGEQYF.

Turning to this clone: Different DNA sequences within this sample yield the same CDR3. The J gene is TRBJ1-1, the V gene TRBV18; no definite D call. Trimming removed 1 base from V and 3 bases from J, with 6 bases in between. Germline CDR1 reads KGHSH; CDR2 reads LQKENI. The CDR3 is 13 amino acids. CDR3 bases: TGTGCCAGCTCACCACTGAGGGACACTGAAGCTTTCTTT. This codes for CASSPLRDTEAFF. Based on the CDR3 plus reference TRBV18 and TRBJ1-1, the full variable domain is NAGVMQNPRHLVRRRGQEARLRCSPMKGHSHVYWYRQLPEEGLKFMVYLQKENIIDESGMPKERFSAEFPKEGPSILRIQQVVRGDSAAYFCASSPLRDTEAFFGQGTRLTVV.

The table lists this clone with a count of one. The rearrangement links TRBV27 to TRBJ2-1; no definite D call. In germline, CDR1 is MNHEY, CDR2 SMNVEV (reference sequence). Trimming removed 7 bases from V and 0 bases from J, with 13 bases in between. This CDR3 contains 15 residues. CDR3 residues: CASNHYQSSYNEQFF. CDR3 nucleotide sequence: TGTGCCAGCAATCACTACCAGAGCTCCTACAATGAGCAGTTCTTC.

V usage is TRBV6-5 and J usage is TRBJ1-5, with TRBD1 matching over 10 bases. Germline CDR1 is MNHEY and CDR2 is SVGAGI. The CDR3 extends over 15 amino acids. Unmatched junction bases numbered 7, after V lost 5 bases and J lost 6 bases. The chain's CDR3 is CASSTDRGLGQPQHF. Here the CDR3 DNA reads TGTGCCAGCAGTACCGACAGGGGGCTAGGTCAGCCCCAGCATTTT.

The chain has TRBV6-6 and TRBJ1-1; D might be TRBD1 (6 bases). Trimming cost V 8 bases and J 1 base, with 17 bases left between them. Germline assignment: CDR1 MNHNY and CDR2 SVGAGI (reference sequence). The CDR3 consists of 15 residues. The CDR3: CASGDRRTENTEAFF. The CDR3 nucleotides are TGTGCCAGCGGGGATCGTCGGACAGAGAACACTGAAGCTTTCTTT.

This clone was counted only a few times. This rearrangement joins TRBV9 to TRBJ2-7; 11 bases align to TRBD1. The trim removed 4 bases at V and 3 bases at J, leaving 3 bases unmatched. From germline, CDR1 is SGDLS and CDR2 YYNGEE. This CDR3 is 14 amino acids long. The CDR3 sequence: CASSQGTGGYEQYF. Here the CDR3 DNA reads TGTGCCAGCAGCCAAGGGACAGGGGGCTACGAGCAGTACTTC.

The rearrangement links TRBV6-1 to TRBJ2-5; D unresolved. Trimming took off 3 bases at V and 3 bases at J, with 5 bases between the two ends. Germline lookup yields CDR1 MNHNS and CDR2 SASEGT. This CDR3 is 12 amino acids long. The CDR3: CASSDQKETQYF. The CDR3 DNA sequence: TGTGCCAGCAGTGACCAAAAAGAGACCCAGTACTTC.

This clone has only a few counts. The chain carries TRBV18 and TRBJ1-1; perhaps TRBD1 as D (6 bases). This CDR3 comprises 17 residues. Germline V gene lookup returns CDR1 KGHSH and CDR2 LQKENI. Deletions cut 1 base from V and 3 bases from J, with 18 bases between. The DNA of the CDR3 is TGTGCCAGCTCACCACTTAACGGGAACCCAGGGGACACTGAAGCTTTCTTT. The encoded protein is CASSPLNGNPGDTEAFF.

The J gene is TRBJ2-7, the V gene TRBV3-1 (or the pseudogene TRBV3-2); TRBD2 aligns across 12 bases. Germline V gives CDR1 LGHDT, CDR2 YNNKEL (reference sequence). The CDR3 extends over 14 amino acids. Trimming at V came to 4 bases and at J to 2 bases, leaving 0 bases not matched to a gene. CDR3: CASSPSGRAYEQYF. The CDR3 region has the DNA TGTGCCAGCAGCCCTAGCGGGAGGGCCTACGAGCAGTACTTC.

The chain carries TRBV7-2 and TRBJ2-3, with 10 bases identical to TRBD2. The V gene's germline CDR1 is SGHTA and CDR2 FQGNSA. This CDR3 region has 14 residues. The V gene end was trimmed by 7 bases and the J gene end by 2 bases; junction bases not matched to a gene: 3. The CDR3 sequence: CASKLAGYTDTQYF. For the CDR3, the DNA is TGTGCCAGCAAACTAGCGGGGTACACAGATACGCAGTATTTT. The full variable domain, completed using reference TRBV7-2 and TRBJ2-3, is GAGVSQSPSNKVTEKGKDVELRCDPISGHTALYWYRQSLGQGLEFLIYFQGNSAPDKSGLPSDRFSAERTGGSVSTLTIQRTQQEDSAVYLCASKLAGYTDTQYFGPGTRLTVL.

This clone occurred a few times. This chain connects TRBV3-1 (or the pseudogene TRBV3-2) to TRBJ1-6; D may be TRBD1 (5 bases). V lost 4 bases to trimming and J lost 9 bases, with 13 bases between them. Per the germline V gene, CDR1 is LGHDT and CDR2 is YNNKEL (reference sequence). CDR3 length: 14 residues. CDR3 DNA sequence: TGTGCCAGCAGCCTCCCAGGGTTTGGTTCACCCCTCCACTTT. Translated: CASSLPGFGSPLHF.

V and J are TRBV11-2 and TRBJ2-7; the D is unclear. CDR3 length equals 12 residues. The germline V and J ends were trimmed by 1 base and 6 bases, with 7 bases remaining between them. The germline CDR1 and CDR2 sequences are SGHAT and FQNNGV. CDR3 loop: CASSLGPGEQYF. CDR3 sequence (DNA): TGTGCCAGCAGCTTAGGCCCCGGCGAGCAGTACTTC.

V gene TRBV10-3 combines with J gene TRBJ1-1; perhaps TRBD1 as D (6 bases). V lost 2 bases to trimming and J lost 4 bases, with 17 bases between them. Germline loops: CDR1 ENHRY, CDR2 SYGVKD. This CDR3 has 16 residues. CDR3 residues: CAISEGKAGATTEAFF. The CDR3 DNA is TGTGCCATCAGTGAGGGAAAGGCAGGGGCTACCACTGAAGCTTTCTTT.

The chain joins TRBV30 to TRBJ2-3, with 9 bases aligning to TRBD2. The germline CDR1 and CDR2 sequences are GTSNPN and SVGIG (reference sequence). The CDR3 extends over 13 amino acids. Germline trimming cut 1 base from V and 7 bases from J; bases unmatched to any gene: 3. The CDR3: CAWSGGRGYTQYF. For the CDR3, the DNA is TGTGCCTGGAGTGGCGGGAGGGGTTATACGCAGTATTTT.

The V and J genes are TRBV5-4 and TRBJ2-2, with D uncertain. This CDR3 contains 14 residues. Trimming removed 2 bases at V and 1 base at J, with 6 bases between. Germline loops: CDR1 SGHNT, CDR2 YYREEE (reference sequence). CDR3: CASSFAENTGELFF. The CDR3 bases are TGTGCCAGCAGCTTTGCGGAGAACACCGGGGAGCTGTTTTTT.

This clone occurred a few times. CDR3 bases: TGTGCCAGCACCTCGGTCGGGACAGATTATAATTCACCCCTCCACTTT. Translation gives CASTSVGTDYNSPLHF. This sequence joins TRBV28 and TRBJ1-6; the match to TRBD1 covers 7 bases. The CDR3 extends over 16 amino acids. The V and J ends lost 7 bases and 4 bases, in that order; junction bases with no gene match: 10. CDR1 is MDHEN, CDR2 SYDVKM, per germline. The full variable domain, completed using reference TRBV28 and TRBJ1-6, is DVKVTQSSRYLVKRTGEKVFLECVQDMDHENMFWYRQDPGLGLRLIYFSYDVKMKEKGDIPEGYSVSREKKERFSLILESASTNQTSMYLCASTSVGTDYNSPLHFGNGTRLTVT.

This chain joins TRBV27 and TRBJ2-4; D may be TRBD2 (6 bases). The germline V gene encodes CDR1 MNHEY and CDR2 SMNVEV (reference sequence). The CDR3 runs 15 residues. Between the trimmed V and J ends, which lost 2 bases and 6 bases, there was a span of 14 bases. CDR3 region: CASSLEGGTLNIQYF. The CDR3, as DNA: TGTGCCAGCAGTTTAGAAGGAGGGACTTTAAACATTCAGTACTTC.

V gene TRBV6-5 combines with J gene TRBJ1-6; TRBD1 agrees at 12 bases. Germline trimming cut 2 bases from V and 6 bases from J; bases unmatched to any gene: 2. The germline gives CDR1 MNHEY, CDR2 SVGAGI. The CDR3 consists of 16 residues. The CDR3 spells CASSYRDRGPNSPLHF. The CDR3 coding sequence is TGTGCCAGCAGTTACCGGGACAGGGGGCCTAATTCACCCCTCCACTTT.

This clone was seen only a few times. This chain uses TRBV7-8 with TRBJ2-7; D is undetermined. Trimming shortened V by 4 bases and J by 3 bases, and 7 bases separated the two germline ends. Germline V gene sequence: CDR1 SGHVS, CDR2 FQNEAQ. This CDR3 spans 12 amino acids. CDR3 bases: TGTGCCAGCAGCTACAGCCTCTACGAGCAGTACTTC. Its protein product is CASSYSLYEQYF.

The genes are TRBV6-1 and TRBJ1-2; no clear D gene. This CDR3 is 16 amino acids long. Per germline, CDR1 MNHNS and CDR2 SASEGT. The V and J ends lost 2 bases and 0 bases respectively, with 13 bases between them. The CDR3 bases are TGTGCCAGCAGTGAAACGATCTTGGCAGCTAACTATGGCTACACCTTC. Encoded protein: CASSETILAANYGYTF.

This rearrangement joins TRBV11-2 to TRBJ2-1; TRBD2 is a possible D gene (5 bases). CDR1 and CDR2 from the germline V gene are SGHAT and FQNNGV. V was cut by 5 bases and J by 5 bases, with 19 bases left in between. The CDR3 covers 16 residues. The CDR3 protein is CASSLASSTPHNEQFF. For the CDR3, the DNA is TGTGCCAGCAGCCTAGCTAGCTCGACACCACACAATGAGCAGTTCTTC.